This TCR beta chain came from a study of blood T cell repertoires in COVID-19. Per the study methods: Using reference gene primer amplification, nucleated cell counts were estimated. Some clones are missing from TCRdb's copy, which holds only in-frame ones; the method was immunoSEQ multiplex PCR. The D gene and trimming were derived from the DNA, and the V and J assignments and clone size from that table. The table includes under 200,000 clones, roughly 84% detected once. V lost 0 bases to trimming and J lost 5 bases; unmatched junction nucleotides: 3. Germline CDR1 SGDLS, CDR2 YYNGEE. The CDR3 loop spans 14 amino acids. A note on this clone: Other DNA sequences in this specimen translate into the identical CDR3.

Sequencing used PBMCs or T cells enriched from blood (not recorded which). This sequence was found in a woman aged 25-40 years who had been exposed to COVID-19. The V and J genes are TRBV9 and TRBJ2-3; the match to TRBD1 covers 7 bases. The CDR3 is CASSVEGAGDTQYF. The CDR3 DNA follows: TGTGCCAGCAGCGTAGAGGGGGCAGGAGATACGCAGTATTTT.